A selection of T cell receptor beta chains follows, all from one sample in a study of cytomegalovirus exposure and HLA in healthy donors. The table came from immunoSEQ multiplex PCR; TCRdb's copy has only in-frame clones and leaves some out. The table shows 160,000 or so clones, with 65% to 80% occurring only once. The sample comprised PBMCs. The receptors originated from a man aged 35 to 55 in good health and CMV-seronegative. CDR3s include the opening cysteine and the closing phenylalanine or tryptophan. Fields, in order: CDR3 protein, V gene, J gene.

CDR3aa: CASRSDRDENYGYTF; v_gene: TRBV28; j_gene: TRBJ1-2
CDR3aa: CASSLGTVPDTQYF; v_gene: TRBV5-4; j_gene: TRBJ2-3
CDR3aa: CASSEAGDWNSPLHF; v_gene: TRBV6-1; j_gene: TRBJ1-6
CDR3aa: CASRGTGDEQYF; v_gene: TRBV27; j_gene: NA
CDR3aa: CASSQDLQDGNYGYTF; v_gene: TRBV4-3; j_gene: TRBJ1-2
CDR3aa: CASSFNPGQGETQYF; v_gene: TRBV18; j_gene: TRBJ2-5
CDR3aa: CASKGTGSTDTQYF; v_gene: TRBV19; j_gene: TRBJ2-3
CDR3aa: CASSLGLAGGRETQYF; v_gene: TRBV5-6; j_gene: TRBJ2-5
CDR3aa: CASSETGAYEQYF; v_gene: TRBV6-1; j_gene: TRBJ2-7
CDR3aa: CASRPRVEQYF; v_gene: TRBV12-2; j_gene: TRBJ2-7
CDR3aa: CASSLGPQAQYF; v_gene: TRBV13; j_gene: TRBJ2-5
CDR3aa: CSLGYHEQYF; v_gene: TRBV20-1; j_gene: TRBJ2-7
CDR3aa: CASSLDRGTQYF; v_gene: TRBV4-3; j_gene: TRBJ2-5
CDR3aa: CASSLSSIPLYGYTF; v_gene: TRBV5-1; j_gene: TRBJ1-2